Below, one TCR beta chain is given with its context. Its specificity is not known. Clones were sequenced by immunoSEQ multiplex PCR, and TCRdb holds only the in-frame ones, with some missing. The sample records around 690,000 clones, about 92% being singletons. This specimen belongs to a study of shared clonotypes between healthy human individuals. Study in general: CD4 naive cells filled three plates per donor, CD4 memory three, CD8 naive two and CD8 memory one.

Study-level findings and limits: Naive subsets generally exceeded memory subsets in estimated richness. Sequencing of the sorted subsets was shown by rarefaction to be incomplete despite large depth.

Germline V gene sequence: CDR1 SQVTM, CDR2 ANQGSEA. CDR3 length: 13 amino acids. Trimming pared 3 bases from V and 7 bases from J, leaving 15 bases between. This TCR was sampled from a man younger than 35 in good health. Some clones in this sample may be carry-over from other donors' samples. This chain connects TRBV29-1 to TRBJ1-2; D may be TRBD1 (5 bases). The sequenced sample consisted of memory CD8+ T cells from PBMCs. Subset indicated: CD45RO+ cells pooled with CCR7-negative TemRA cells. The CDR3 nucleotides are TGCAGCGTTGAGGCGTGGCAGGGAATTGGCTACACCTTC. This gives the protein CSVEAWQGIGYTF. The variable domain in full, with the rest retrieved from reference TRBV29-1 and TRBJ1-2, is SAVISQKPSRDICQRGTSLTIQCQVDSQVTMMFWYRQQPGQSLTLIATANQGSEATYESGFVIDKFPISRPNLTFSTLTVSNMSPEDSSIYLCSVEAWQGIGYTFGSGTRLTVV.